This T cell receptor (beta chain) was observed in a study of T cell responses to AZD1222 COVID-19 vaccine (dated by TCRdb to the early 2020s). In terms of the full investigation: AZD1222 recipients whose second dose came at about 4 weeks and those whose second dose came at about 12 weeks were combined into one group, since spike-specific TCR depth and breadth did not differ between the two schedules. A total of approximately 240 trial participants underwent TCR sequencing, of whom about 210 received two doses of AZD1222 and around 26 received two doses of the MenACWY control vaccine. Trial participants were enrolled by age into subgroups of 18-55, 56-69 and 70-plus years, and 148, 28 and 57 TCR-sequenced participants, respectively, were included in these subgroups. Overall study results and their limits: Participants were mostly white British, with more females than males. The authors suggested clonal diversity may have been underestimated. A significant rise in spike-specific TCR breadth and depth was observed after two AZD1222 doses relative to day 0 and relative to MenACWY recipients. Because no day 14 peak-response samples were available, repertoires were characterized only after the peak T cell response. The whole spike protein was spanned by vaccine-associated CD4 TCRs, and dominant responses were seen in regions 160-218 and 743-854. In the small 56-69-year group, the increase in depth fell short of significance, most likely because of low power. Nearly half of unique spike-specific TCRs reportedly recognized epitopes outside regions mutated in the B.1.351 and B.1.1.7 variants. Only five to seven AZD1222 recipients were SARS-CoV-2 seropositive at baseline, limiting conclusions about previously exposed vaccinees.

The CDR3 regions of human TCRbeta chains were subjected to immunosequencing. In the original analysis: Repertoire TCRs were matched against a reference library of SARS-CoV-2-specific TCRs generated with the MIRA antigen-specificity platform. Breadth meant the fraction of unique TCRs that were SARS-CoV-2-associated, whereas depth meant the fraction of total T cells that were SARS-CoV-2-associated. Using the MIRA data, each spike-specific TCR was assigned both to the spike region to which the TCR was reactive and to a CD4 or CD8 class. Log10-transformed breadth and depth values were compared by one-way ANOVA with Sidak's multiple comparisons tests. TCRdb stores this immuneACCESS table with in-frame sequences only. Part of the clones is absent; in the studies checked, under half of the shortfall reflects unresolved V genes, and no reason is known for the rest. V and J calls and clone size are those listed in that table; D and trimming were worked out from the DNA. Present in this sample are tens of thousands of clones, around four fifths of which were seen just once. The ten top clones hold about 3% of the sample.

The CDR1 and CDR2 encoded by the germline V gene are MGHDK and SYGVNS. The CDR3, cysteine through phenylalanine, is 13 amino acids long. CDR3 DNA is the only sequence kept; it has 39 bases, read in frame from the first base. The V end loses 11 bases and the J end loses 3 bases, and a stretch of 16 bases separates them. The time point label on this specimen signifies: baseline before first vaccination. The vaccinee samples were drawn from two UK trials, COV001 and COV002, one of which was a single-blind randomized controlled phase 2/3 trial testing AZD1222 (ChAdOx1 nCoV-19) in healthy adults. For TCRbeta chain sequencing, PBMC samples were collected from trial participants at day 0 and at day 28 after the second dose. This clone was observed once. Its antigen remains undetermined. Base quality data are lacking; no much larger clone is found one base away.

Sample: peripheral blood, taken on day 0 of AZD1222 vaccination. The clonotype originates from an adult in good health. The rearrangement joined TRBV25-1 to TRBJ2-5, with a tentative D gene TRBD2 over 5 matching bases. CDR3 sequence: CAPSRGLKETQYF. In nucleotide form, the sequence is TGTGCCCCCTCGCGCGGACTTAAAGAGACCCAGTACTTC.